Listed below are T cell receptor beta chains from one sample, sequenced in a study of T-cell memory formation after mild COVID-19. Each CDR3 protein is one row after TCRdb ran MiXCR on the 5' RACE reads. The repertoire includes around 450,000 distinct CDR3 sequences, more than 20% of them detected once, and around 9.5% sits in the top ten. Sequenced material: PBMCs or a T cell subset sorted from them (not recorded which). Every receptor here comes from an adult woman who had mild COVID-19 (a few samples of this study predate the infection). Cell type and time point are not known. The CDR3 runs from the conserved cysteine through the conserved F or W.

>TRBJ1-2|TRBV11-2
CASSLVDRGQGNYGYTF
>TRBJ2-7|TRBV6-1
CASSDGTGSYEQYF
>TRBJ2-5|TRBV4-3
CASSQEASGIQETQYF
>TRBJ2-3|TRBV7-6
CASSPRSGGSLSSTDTQYF
>TRBJ2-7|TRBV11-2
CASSLEVGTGVGIEQYF
>TRBJ2-7|TRBV25-1
CASSESGQGLYEQYF
>TRBJ2-7|TRBV5-1
CASSRTGGGYEQYF
>TRBJ1-2|TRBV7-9
CASSPPVWSDYGYTF
>TRBJ2-3|TRBV7-6
CASSLERGGTTDTQYF
>TRBJ1-1|TRBV12-3/TRBV12-4
CASSLGGLNTEAFF
>TRBJ1-1|TRBV21-1
CASSKRGRSTEAFF
>TRBJ2-1|TRBV4-3
CASSQDFDSRSSYNEQFF
>TRBJ2-3|TRBV7-2
CASSRTEYTQYF
>TRBJ2-1|TRBV3-1
CASSQEGRSSHEQFF
>TRBJ2-5|TRBV12-3/TRBV12-4
CASSYSGRMETQYF
>TRBJ1-1|TRBV5-1
CASSLFTGMNTEAFF
>TRBJ1-4|TRBV3-1
CASSQGGRIPAGNEKLFF
>TRBJ2-1|TRBV7-8
CASSPGEFGQFF
>TRBJ1-1|TRBV3-1
CASSPDPRSVAFF
>TRBJ1-2|TRBV12-3/TRBV12-4
CASIPQGALGGYTF
>TRBJ2-3|TRBV5-1
CASSLEAVKDTQYF
>TRBJ2-5|TRBV7-6
CASSAPRSGGDETQYF
>TRBJ2-1|TRBV4-3
CASSQRIRWRDLSKSYNEQFF
>TRBJ2-3|TRBV20-1
CSAPAGGGSTDTQYF
>TRBJ2-1|TRBV20-1
CSARDGKLSYNEQFF
>TRBJ1-2|TRBV7-2
CASSLSRDRVGYTF
>TRBJ2-2|TRBV5-1
CASSQMYREDTGELFF
>TRBJ2-7|TRBV5-1
CASSARDSDYEQYF
>TRBJ2-4|TRBV12-3/TRBV12-4
CASSLRFWQGADIQYF
>TRBJ1-3|TRBV2
CASSEVLAGDGNTIYF
>TRBJ1-2|TRBV12-3/TRBV12-4
CASRKEGNYGYTF
>TRBJ1-2|TRBV6-5
CASSYSTAGPLGYTF
>TRBJ2-7|TRBV24-1
CATKTHPEQYF
>TRBJ1-1|TRBV7-6
CASSLGHEAFF
>TRBJ2-3|TRBV18
CASSRRTDTQYF
>TRBJ1-2|TRBV6-5
CASSGDRLYGYTF
>TRBJ2-7|TRBV7-9
CASSPGLAGEGYEQYF
>TRBJ2-3|TRBV14
CASSHWAGPTDTQYF